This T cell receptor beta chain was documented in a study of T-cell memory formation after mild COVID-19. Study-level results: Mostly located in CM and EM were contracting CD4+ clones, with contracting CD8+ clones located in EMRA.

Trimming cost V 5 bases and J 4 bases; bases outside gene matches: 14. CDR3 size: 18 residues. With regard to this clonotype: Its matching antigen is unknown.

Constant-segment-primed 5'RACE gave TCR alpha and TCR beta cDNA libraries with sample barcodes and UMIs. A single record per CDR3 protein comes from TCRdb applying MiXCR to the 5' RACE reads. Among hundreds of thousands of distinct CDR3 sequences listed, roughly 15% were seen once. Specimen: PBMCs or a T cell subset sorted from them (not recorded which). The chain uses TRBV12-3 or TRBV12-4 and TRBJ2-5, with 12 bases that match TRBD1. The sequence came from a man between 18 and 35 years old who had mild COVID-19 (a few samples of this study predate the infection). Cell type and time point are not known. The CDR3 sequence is CASSPWGIGTGGLETQYF. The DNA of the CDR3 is TGTGCCAGCAGTCCGTGGGGGATCGGGACAGGGGGCTTAGAGACCCAGTACTTC.